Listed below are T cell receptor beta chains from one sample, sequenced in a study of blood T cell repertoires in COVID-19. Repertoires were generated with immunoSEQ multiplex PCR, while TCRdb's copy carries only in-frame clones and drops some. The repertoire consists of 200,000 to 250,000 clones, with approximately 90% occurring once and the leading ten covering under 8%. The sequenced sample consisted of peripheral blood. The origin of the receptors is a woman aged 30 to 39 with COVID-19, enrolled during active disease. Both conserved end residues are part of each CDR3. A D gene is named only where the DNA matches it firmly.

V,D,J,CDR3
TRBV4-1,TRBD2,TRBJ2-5,CASSQALAGGWGETQYF
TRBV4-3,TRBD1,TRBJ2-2,CASSQDKGTDLPGELFF
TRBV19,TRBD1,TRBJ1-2,CASSSGQGALGYTF
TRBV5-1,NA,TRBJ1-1,CASSLATGSDTEAFF
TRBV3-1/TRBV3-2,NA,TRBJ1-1,CASSQVRDEAFF
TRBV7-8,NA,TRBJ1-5,CASSLDSGKPQHF
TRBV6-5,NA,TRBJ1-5,CASSYSRFGGHQPQHF
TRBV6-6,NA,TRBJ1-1,CASSYGAGFTEAFF
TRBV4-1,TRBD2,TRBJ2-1,CASSQTRLAGRSIRNEQFF
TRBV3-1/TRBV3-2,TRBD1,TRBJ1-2,CASSQELRGHYGYTF
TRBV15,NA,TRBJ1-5,CATSRDWAGGNQPQHF
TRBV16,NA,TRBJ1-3,CASSQLAGTGNTIYF
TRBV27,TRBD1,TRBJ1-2,CASGKGGDYGYTF
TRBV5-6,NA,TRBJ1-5,CASSLAGGNQPQHF
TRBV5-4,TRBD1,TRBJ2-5,CASSPTGTEETQYF
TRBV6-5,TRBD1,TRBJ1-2,CASSLDRVYTF
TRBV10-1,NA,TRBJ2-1,CASSESGAGEKNEQFF
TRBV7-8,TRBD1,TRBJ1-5,CASSWGQLSNQPQHF
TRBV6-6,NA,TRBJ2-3,CATRGRSGKGTDTQYF
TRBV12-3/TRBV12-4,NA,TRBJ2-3,CASSPGGTDTQYF
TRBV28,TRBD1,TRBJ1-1,CASSPDREVNTEAFF
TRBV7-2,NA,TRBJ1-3,CASSLYSGNTIYF
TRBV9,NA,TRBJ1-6,CASSHPGNSPLHF
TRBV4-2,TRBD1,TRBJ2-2,CASSQDVIGTGGSGELFF